Listed here are 5 T cell receptor beta chains from one sample, sequenced in a study of blood T cell repertoires in COVID-19. Profiling relied on immunoSEQ multiplex PCR, and the TCRdb table lists in-frame clones only, not all of them. The table shows fewer than 350,000 clones, with about 89% occurring only once. Sequencing input: PBMCs or T cells enriched from blood (not recorded which). These TCRs come from a woman aged 40 to 50 who had recovered from COVID-19.

This chain joins TRBV6-2 or TRBV6-3 and TRBJ1-1; D gene unclear. The V and J ends lost 0 bases and 1 base respectively, with 12 bases between them. This CDR3 spans 16 amino acids. The germline V gene has CDR1 MNHEY and CDR2 SVGEGT. Here the CDR3 DNA reads TGTGCCAGCAGTTACTCCCTGAGGGCACCGAACACTGAAGCTTTCTTT. It translates to CASSYSLRAPNTEAFF.

This rearrangement joins TRBV7-9 to TRBJ2-1; D may be TRBD2 (5 bases). Germline CDR1 is SEHNR and CDR2 is FQNEAQ (reference sequence). The V gene lost 4 bases and the J gene lost 9 bases, with 19 bases spanning the gap. This CDR3 is 15 amino acids long. CDR3 in DNA: TGTGCCAGCAGCTCAACAACGCCTAGTGGGAGTGAGCAGTTCTTC. Its translation is CASSSTTPSGSEQFF.

This chain links TRBV6-5 with TRBJ2-7, with TRBD1 matching 7 bases. This CDR3 has 14 residues. Losses at the gene ends were 6 bases for V and 1 base for J; bases not matched to a gene: 6. Germline CDR1 reads MNHEY; CDR2 reads SVGAGI. CDR3 sequence (DNA): TGTGCCAGCAGGACAGGGCGGTATTCCTACGAGCAGTACTTC. Translating it yields CASRTGRYSYEQYF.

This clone is a singleton in its sample. The rearrangement uses TRBV19 and TRBJ2-2, with 11 bases matching TRBD2. Losses at the gene ends were 5 bases for V and 1 base for J; bases not matched to a gene: 12. The germline V gene encodes CDR1 LNHDA and CDR2 SQIVND (reference sequence). The CDR3 sequence is 19 residues long. CDR3 loop: CASSPWASGGPLNTGELFF. The DNA of the CDR3 is TGTGCCAGTAGTCCTTGGGCTAGCGGGGGGCCTTTGAACACCGGGGAGCTGTTTTTT.

This clone was seen only once. The chain couples TRBV4-1 to TRBJ1-4; 8 bases are shared with TRBD1. In germline, CDR1 is MGHRA, CDR2 YSYEKL. This CDR3 region has 15 residues. V trimming: 3 bases; J trimming: 4 bases; junction bases outside the gene matches: 4. CDR3 protein: CASSHETGGNEKLFF. The CDR3 DNA sequence: TGCGCCAGCAGCCACGAAACAGGGGGTAATGAAAAACTGTTTTTT.